This T cell receptor (beta chain) came from a study of shared clonotypes between healthy human individuals. Trimming removed 3 bases from V and 0 bases from J, with 12 bases in between. The CDR3 has 16 residues. CD45RO negativity and positive selection for CCR7 defined naive CD8 cells, a population that excluded terminally differentiated effector memory CD45RA+ cells. Study conclusions and caveats: It was the few donors that limited the genetic and exposure-history diversity represented. Deeper or shallower sequencing was expected to change how clonotypes are shared among donors.

Concerning this clone: Its antigen remains unidentified.

Original processing notes: Because ImmunoSEQ provided only junction sequences with no quality scores, the filtering differed. TCRdb's table, derived via immunoSEQ multiplex PCR, lists solely in-frame clones and lacks some. The V and J calls and clone size are taken from that table; D and trimming were inferred from the DNA. The profile shows 500,000 to 700,000 clones, roughly 95% of them singletons. Sequences were obtained from naive CD8+ T cells sorted from blood. The chain links TRBV23-1 to TRBJ1-3; D is unresolved. Being an ORF, TRBV23-1 has a function that is uncertain. This TCR was sampled from a woman under 40 in good health. The CDR3 nucleotides read TGCGCCAGCAGTCACCGCGGGCCTTCCTCTGGAAACACCATATATTTT. Translated, it gives CASSHRGPSSGNTIYF.